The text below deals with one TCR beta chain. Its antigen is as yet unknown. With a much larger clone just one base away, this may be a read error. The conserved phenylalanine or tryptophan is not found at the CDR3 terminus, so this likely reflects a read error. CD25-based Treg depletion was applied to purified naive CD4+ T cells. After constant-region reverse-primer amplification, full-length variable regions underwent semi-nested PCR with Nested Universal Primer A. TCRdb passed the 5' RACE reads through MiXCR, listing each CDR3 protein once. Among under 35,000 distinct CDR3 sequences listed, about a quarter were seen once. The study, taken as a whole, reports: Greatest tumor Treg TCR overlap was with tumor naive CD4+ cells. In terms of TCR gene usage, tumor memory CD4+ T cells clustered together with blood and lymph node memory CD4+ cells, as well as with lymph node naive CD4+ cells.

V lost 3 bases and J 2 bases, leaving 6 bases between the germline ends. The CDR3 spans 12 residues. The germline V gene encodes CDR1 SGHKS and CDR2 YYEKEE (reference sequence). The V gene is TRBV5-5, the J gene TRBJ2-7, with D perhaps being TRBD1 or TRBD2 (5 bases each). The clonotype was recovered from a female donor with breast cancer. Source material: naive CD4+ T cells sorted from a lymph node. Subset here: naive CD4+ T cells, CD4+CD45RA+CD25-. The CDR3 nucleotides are TGTGCCAGCAGCTCGGGGCCCTACGAGCAGTACATC. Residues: CASSSGPYEQYI.